This entry is about one TCR beta chain. Under the authors' procedure: By means of reference gene primer amplification, nucleated cell counts were estimated. TCRdb's copy holds only in-frame clones and misses some; the assay was immunoSEQ multiplex PCR. That table gives V, J and clone size, and the DNA gave D and trimming. The sample contains some 290,000 clones, roughly nine tenths of which appear only once. The record originates from a study of blood T cell repertoires in COVID-19. Study summary: Samples representing acute and convalescent COVID-19 were sourced from the United States, Italy and Spain. PBMCs, B-cell-depleted T cells, or T cells were the source of the cDNA or gDNA that made up the material.

Seattle researchers signed up patients amid active infection and tracked them longitudinally. This CDR3 has 16 residues. CDR1 is SGHVS and CDR2 is FNYEAQ in the germline V gene. Deletions cut 5 bases from V and 5 bases from J, with 19 bases between. This TCR was sampled from a woman under 40 with COVID-19, enrolled during active disease. This sequence joins TRBV7-6 and TRBJ2-1, with a possible D match to TRBD1 (6 bases). Sequencing was carried out using peripheral blood. Here the CDR3 reads CASSPYGQNWNNEQFF. CDR3 DNA: TGTGCCAGCAGCCCCTACGGACAGAATTGGAACAATGAGCAGTTCTTC.